This T cell receptor (beta chain) was observed in a study of T cells in localized non-small cell lung cancer. Findings and limits, study-wide: Exceeding tumor, uninvolved adjacent lung had the highest T cell clonality. Higher adjacent-lung clonality was associated with shorter survival. Adjacent lung tissue had a median about 57 of the top 100 clones found in the tumor. Sequencing was limited to one tumor region, leaving the possibility of heterogeneity open.

Produced via immunoSEQ multiplex PCR; TCRdb's table is partial and in-frame only. The sample yields 24,000 or so clones, 90% seen once. The germline CDR1 and CDR2 sequences are SGHTA and FQGNSA. The length of the CDR3 is 15 residues. Trimming cost V 3 bases and J 0 bases, with 9 bases left between them. As to this clone: What it binds is not known.

The source material was peripheral blood, sampled before any cancer treatment. The sequence was obtained from a woman aged 35-70 years with stage I lung adenocarcinoma. V usage is TRBV7-2 and J usage is TRBJ2-1; D is unresolved. CDR3 coding DNA: TGTGCCAGCAGCTTTGTTTTAGGCTCCTACAATGAGCAGTTCTTC. Encoded protein: CASSFVLGSYNEQFF.